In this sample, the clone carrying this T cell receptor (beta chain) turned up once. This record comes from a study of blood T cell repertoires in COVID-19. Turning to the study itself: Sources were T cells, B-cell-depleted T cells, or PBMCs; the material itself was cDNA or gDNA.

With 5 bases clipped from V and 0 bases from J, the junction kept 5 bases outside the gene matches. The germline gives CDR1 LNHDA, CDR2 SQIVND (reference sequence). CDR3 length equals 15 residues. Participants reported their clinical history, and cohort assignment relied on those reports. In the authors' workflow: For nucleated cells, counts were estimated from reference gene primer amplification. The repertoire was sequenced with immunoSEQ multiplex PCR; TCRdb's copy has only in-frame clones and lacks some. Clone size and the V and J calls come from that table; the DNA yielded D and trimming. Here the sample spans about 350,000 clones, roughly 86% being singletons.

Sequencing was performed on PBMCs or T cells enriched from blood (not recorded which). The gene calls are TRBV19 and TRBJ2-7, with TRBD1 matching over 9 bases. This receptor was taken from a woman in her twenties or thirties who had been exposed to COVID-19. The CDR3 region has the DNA TGTGCCAGTAGTCCGGACAGGGGAGGCTCCTACGAGCAGTACTTC. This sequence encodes CASSPDRGGSYEQYF.